This is a list of T cell receptor beta chains from one sample in a study of T-cell reconstitution after alpha-beta-depleted transplantation in children. TCRdb ran MiXCR on the PCR reads and lists one entry per CDR3 protein. Of roughly 350,000 distinct CDR3 sequences in the sample, 15% to 20% were seen once. The source material was PBMCs, mostly from graft donor cells, sampled 360 days after TCRalphabeta/CD19-depleted stem cell transplant. Source of these receptors: a male patient aged 2 to 9 who had a stem cell transplant for acute lymphoblastic leukemia, so the T cells may come from the graft donor. The conserved cysteine and the conserved F or W are not part of the CDR3 here. Fields, in order: J gene, V gene, CDR3 protein.

TRBJ1-2,TRBV5-5,ASSLESLPYGYT
TRBJ2-7,TRBV5-5,ASSLYGRDYEQY
TRBJ2-7,TRBV4-3,ASSQVAGAIYEQY
TRBJ1-3,TRBV4-3,ASSQDGRFSGNTIY
TRBJ2-7,TRBV6-1,ASRTDRTVGEQY
TRBJ2-2,TRBV6-5,ASSYGSGAGELF
TRBJ1-3,TRBV30,AWSVSVTGNTIY
TRBJ2-7,TRBV12-3/TRBV12-4,ASSRRPGQGAYEQY
TRBJ2-5,TRBV28,ASSFGLAGDQETQY
TRBJ2-1,TRBV6-2/TRBV6-3,ASSYFGGYEQF
TRBJ2-4,TRBV24-1,ATSAGNIQY
TRBJ2-5,TRBV7-9,ASSLRVGDGGKTQY
TRBJ2-7,TRBV20-1,SARGPGLALYEQY
TRBJ2-1,TRBV4-3,ASSQVTGISNEQF
TRBJ2-7,TRBV24-1,ATSATGSLEQY
TRBJ2-5,TRBV4-1,ASSHYPINGQGQETQY
TRBJ1-5,TRBV7-2,ASSLVGRGNQPQH
TRBJ2-1,TRBV27,ASSLGEQF
TRBJ2-3,TRBV7-6,ASSLTPGQGTDTQY
TRBJ2-1,TRBV6-2/TRBV6-3,ASTGTSGKTNEQF
TRBJ2-1,TRBV27,ASSLGTSPRNEQF
TRBJ2-7,TRBV5-5,ASSLRPQGIYEQY